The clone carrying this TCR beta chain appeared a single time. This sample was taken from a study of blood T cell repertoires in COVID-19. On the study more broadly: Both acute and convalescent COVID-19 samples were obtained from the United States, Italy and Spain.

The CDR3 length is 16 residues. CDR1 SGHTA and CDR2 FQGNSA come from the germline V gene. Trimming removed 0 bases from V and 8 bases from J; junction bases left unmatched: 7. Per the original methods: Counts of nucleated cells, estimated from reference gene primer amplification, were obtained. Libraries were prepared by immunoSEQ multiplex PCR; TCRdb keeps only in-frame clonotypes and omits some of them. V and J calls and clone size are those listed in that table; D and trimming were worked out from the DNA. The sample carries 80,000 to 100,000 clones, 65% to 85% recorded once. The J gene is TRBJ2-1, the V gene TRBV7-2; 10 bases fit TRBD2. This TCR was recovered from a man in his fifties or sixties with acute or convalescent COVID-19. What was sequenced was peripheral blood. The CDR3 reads CASSLAAGLALYEQFF. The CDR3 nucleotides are TGTGCCAGCAGCTTAGCTGCGGGACTAGCGCTCTATGAGCAGTTCTTC.